The sequence of this TCR beta chain was determined in a study of blood T cell repertoires in COVID-19. Study details: The samples span acute and convalescent COVID-19 from the United States, Italy and Spain. The cDNA or gDNA used as material had been derived from T cells, B-cell-depleted T cells, or PBMCs.

Seattle's enrolled individuals joined amid active infection and were then monitored longitudinally. In the original analysis: Reference gene primer amplification in the assay estimated nucleated cell counts. The assay was immunoSEQ multiplex PCR, and TCRdb's table has in-frame clones only and misses some. V and J calls and clone size are given by that table; D and trimming were obtained from the DNA. This sample has roughly 100,000 clones, with about 90% found just once. V gave up 5 bases and J gave up 2 bases; unmatched junction bases: 7. Germline V lookup: CDR1 PRHDT, CDR2 FYEKMQ (reference sequence). The CDR3 length is 15 residues.

This TCR came from a young man with COVID-19, enrolled during active disease. The V gene is TRBV13, the J gene TRBJ2-7; 9 positions match TRBD2. The sequenced material came from peripheral blood. The CDR3 here is CASSARLADTYEQYF. The DNA for the CDR3 is TGTGCCAGCAGCGCCCGACTAGCGGATACCTACGAGCAGTACTTC.